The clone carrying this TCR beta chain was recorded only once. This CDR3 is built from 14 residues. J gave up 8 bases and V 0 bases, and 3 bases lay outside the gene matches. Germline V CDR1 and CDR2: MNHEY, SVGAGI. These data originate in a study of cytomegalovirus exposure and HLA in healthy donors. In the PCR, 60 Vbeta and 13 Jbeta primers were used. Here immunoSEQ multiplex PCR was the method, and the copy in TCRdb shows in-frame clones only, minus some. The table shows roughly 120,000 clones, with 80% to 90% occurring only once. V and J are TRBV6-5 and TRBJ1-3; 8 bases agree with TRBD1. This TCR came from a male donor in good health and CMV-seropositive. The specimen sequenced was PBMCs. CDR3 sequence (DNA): TGTGCCAGCAGTTACTCGACAGGGGTAGACACCATATATTTT. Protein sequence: CASSYSTGVDTIYF.